This T cell receptor beta chain was sequenced during a study of identical twins. TCRdb fed the 5' RACE reads into MiXCR, producing one record per CDR3 protein. The sample comprises about 700,000 distinct CDR3 sequences, over 5% of which are singletons, and 1.5% to 2% rests with the top ten. General study findings and limits: Modelling underestimated the level of out-of-frame TCR alpha sharing observed in monozygotic twins.

In its sample, this clonotype was seen many times. The antigen is undetermined. The sample consisted of naive T cells sorted from blood. The sequence derives from a man younger than 35 in good health.

The CDR3 region is CSAPKPGGNEQFF. The CDR3 nucleotides are TGCAGTGCGCCTAAGCCGGGGGGCAATGAGCAGTTCTTC. The chain joins TRBV20-1 to TRBJ2-1; TRBD2 agrees at 7 bases. The trim removed 6 bases at V and 6 bases at J, leaving 8 bases unmatched. Per germline, CDR1 DFQATT and CDR2 SNEGSKA (reference sequence). The CDR3 length is 13 residues.